This T cell receptor (beta chain) was profiled in a study of cytomegalovirus exposure and HLA in healthy donors. Study summary: Prior work identified roughly 120 million unique TCR beta sequences in some 180 million T cells. Among the 350 to 400 donors who were genotyped, 81% fell in the genetic ancestry cluster that is associated with self-reported Caucasian donors. Whole-study results and caveats: Most likely, a cluster of highly shared sequence variants arose as a sequencing artifact. Among TCR beta chains, those listed as cytomegalovirus-associated numbered over 150.

Trimming took off 0 bases at V and 4 bases at J, with 11 bases between the two ends. Germline V gene lookup returns CDR1 SGDLS and CDR2 YYNGEE. The CDR3 covers 15 residues. PCR was performed using 60 Vbeta and 13 Jbeta primers. Profiled with immunoSEQ multiplex PCR; TCRdb holds only in-frame clones, not every one. The table shows around 100,000 clones, with 70% to 75% occurring only once. Notes on this clone: Its specificity is not known.

The sample was PBMCs. The V and J genes are TRBV9 and TRBJ2-1, with a tentative D call TRBD2 (6 bases). This sequence originates from a woman between 18 and 29 years old in good health and CMV-seropositive. CDR3 DNA: TGTGCCAGCAGCGTAGACCTGGGGGGATACAATGAGCAGTTCTTC. Translated: CASSVDLGGYNEQFF.